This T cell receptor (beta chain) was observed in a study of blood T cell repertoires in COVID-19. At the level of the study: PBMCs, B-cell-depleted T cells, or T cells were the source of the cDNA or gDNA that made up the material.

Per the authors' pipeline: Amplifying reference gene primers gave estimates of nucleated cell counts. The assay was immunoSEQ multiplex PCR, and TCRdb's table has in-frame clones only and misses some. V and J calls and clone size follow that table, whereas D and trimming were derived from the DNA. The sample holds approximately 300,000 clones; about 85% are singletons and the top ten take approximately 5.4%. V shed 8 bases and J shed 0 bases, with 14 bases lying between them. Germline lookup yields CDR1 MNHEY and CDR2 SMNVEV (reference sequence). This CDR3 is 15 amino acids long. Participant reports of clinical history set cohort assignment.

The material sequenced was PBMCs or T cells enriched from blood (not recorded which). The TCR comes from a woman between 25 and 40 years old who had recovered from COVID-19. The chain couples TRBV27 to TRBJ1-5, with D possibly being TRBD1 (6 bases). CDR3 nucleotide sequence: TGTGCCAGCGGCTGGACAGATTATAGCAATCAGCCCCAGCATTTT. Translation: CASGWTDYSNQPQHF.